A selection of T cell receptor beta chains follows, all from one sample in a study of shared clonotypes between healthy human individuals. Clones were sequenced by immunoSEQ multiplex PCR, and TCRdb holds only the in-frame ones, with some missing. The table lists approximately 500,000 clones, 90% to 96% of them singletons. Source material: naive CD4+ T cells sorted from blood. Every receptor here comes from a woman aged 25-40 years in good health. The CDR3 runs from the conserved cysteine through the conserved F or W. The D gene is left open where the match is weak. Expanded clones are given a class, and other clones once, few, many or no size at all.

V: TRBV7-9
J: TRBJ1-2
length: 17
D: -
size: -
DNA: TGTGCCAGCAGCTTAGGAAGGGGAGGGCAGAGAAACTATGGCTACACCTTC
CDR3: CASSLGRGGQRNYGYTF

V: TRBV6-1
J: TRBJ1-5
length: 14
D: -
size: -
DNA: TGTGCCAGCACTCAGAGGGCCGGCAATCAGCCCCAGCATTTT
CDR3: CASTQRAGNQPQHF

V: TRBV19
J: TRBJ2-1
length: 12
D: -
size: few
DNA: TGTGCCAGTAGTACTTTGGGCAATGAGCAGTTCTTC
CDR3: CASSTLGNEQFF

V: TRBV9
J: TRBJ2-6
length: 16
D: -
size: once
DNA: TGTGCCAGCAGCGTAGTCCCAGAAGCTGGGGCCAACGTCCTGACTTTC
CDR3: CASSVVPEAGANVLTF

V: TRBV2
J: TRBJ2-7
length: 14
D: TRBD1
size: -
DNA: TGTGCCAGCAGTCCGGGACAGGGGGCCTACGAGCAGTACTTC
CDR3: CASSPGQGAYEQYF

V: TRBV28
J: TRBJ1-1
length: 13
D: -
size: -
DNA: TGTGCCAGCCTAGGGCGTGTGAGCACTGAAGCTTTCTTT
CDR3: CASLGRVSTEAFF

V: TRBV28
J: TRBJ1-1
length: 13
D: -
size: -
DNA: TGTGCCAGCACCCCCCGTCCTTGGGGGGGAGCTTTCTTT
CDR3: CASTPRPWGGAFF

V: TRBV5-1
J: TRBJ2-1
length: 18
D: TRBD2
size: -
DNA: TGCGCCAGCAGCTTGGATTGGGAGACTAGCGGGAGGATCGGTGAGCAGTTCTTC
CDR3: CASSLDWETSGRIGEQFF

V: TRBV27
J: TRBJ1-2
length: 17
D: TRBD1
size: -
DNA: TGTGCCAGCAGTCCTCCCCGGACAGGGTCCCAAAACTATGGCTACACCTTC
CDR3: CASSPPRTGSQNYGYTF

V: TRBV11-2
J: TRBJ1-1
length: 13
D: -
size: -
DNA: TGTGCCAGCAGCTTAGCATGGGACACTGAAGCTTTCTTT
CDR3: CASSLAWDTEAFF

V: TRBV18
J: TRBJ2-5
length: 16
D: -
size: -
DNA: TGTGCCAGCTCACCCTCGACTACTGGACTGCAAGAGACCCAGTACTTC
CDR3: CASSPSTTGLQETQYF

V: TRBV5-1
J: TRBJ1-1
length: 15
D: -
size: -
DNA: TGCGCCAGCAGCCGCATGGTGGATCAGAACACTGAAGCTTTCTTT
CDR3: CASSRMVDQNTEAFF

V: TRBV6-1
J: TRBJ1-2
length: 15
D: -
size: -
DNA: TGTGCCAGCAGTCTCCCCGCCTTCGCAGGGAATGGCTACACCTTC
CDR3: CASSLPAFAGNGYTF

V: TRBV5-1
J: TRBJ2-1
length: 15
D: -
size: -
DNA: TGCGCCAGCAGCCCACGGACTGGTTCCTACAATGAGCAGTTCTTC
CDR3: CASSPRTGSYNEQFF

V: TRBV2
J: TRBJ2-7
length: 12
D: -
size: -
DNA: TGTGCCAGCCGTCCGGCCCCCTACGAGCAGTACTTC
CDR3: CASRPAPYEQYF

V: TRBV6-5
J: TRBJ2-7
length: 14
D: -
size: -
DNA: TGTGCCAGCAGTTACTCACAGGGTCCTCACGAGCAGTACTTC
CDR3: CASSYSQGPHEQYF

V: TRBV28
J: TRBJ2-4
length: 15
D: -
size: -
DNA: TGTGCCAGCAGTTTCTTTCTAGGAGCCAAAAACATTCAGTACTTC
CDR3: CASSFFLGAKNIQYF

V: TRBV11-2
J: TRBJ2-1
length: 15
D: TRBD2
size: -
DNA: TGTGCCAGCAGCTTAGGACTAGCGGGAGCGGAAGAGCAGTTCTTC
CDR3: CASSLGLAGAEEQFF

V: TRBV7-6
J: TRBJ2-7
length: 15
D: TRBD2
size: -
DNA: TGTGCCAGCAGCTTTAACCCGGGGGGAGTATACGAGCAGTACTTC
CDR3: CASSFNPGGVYEQYF

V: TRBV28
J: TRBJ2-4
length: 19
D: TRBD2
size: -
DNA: TGTGCCAGCAGTCCAAAGGGACTAGCGGGAGTAGCCGCCAAAAACATTCAGTACTTC
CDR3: CASSPKGLAGVAAKNIQYF

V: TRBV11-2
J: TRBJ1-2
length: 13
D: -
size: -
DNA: TGTGCCAGCAGCTTAGTACAGGGTTATGGCTACACCTTC
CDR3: CASSLVQGYGYTF

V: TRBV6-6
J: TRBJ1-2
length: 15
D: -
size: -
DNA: TGTGCCAGCAGCCTAGGACCGGACGCATACTATGGCTACACCTTC
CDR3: CASSLGPDAYYGYTF

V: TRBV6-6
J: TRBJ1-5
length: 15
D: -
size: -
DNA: TGTGCCAGCAGTGCGGGCCTTAATAGCAATCAGCCCCAGCATTTT
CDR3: CASSAGLNSNQPQHF

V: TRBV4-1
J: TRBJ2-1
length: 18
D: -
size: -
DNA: TGCGCCAGCAGCCAAGAAGAGGCGGGCCCCAGCTCCTACAATGAGCAGTTCTTC
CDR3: CASSQEEAGPSSYNEQFF

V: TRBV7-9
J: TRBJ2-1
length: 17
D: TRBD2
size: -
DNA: TGTGCCAGCAGCTCACTATGGACTAGCGGGATGAGTTATGAGCAGTTCTTC
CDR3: CASSSLWTSGMSYEQFF

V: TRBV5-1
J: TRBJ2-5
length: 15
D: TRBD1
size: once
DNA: TGCGCCAGCAGCTTGGCCCTAGGGGGCTCGGAGACCCAGTACTTC
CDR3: CASSLALGGSETQYF

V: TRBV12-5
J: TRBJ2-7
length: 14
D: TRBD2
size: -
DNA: TGTGCTAGTGGTTTAGGGGCGGGGGAATACGAGCAGTACTTC
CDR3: CASGLGAGEYEQYF

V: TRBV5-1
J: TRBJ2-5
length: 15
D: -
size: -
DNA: TGCGCCAGCAGCTTGGAGGAATGGACCCCAGAGACCCAGTACTTC
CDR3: CASSLEEWTPETQYF

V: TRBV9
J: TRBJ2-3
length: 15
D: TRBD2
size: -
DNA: TGTGCCAGCAGCGTAGCCCGGGGGGTCACAGATACGCAGTATTTT
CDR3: CASSVARGVTDTQYF

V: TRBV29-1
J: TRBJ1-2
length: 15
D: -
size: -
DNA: TGCAGCGTTGCTTCCGCGGCGGAACTCGCCTATGGCTACACCTTC
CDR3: CSVASAAELAYGYTF

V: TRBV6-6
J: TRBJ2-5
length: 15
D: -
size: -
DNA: TGTGCCAGCAGTTACGATTGGGGCGTTGCAGAGACCCAGTACTTC
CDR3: CASSYDWGVAETQYF

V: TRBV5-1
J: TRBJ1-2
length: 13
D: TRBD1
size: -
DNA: TGCGCCAGCAAACGACAGGGGGTCGATGGCTACACCTTC
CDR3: CASKRQGVDGYTF

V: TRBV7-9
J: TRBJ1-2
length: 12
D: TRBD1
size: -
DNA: TGTGCCAGCAGCCCAACAGGGGATGGCTACACCTTC
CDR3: CASSPTGDGYTF

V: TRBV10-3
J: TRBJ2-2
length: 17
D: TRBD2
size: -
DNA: TGTGCCATCAGGCCCTCCCTGGCGGGAGGTAATACCGGGGAGCTGTTTTTT
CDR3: CAIRPSLAGGNTGELFF

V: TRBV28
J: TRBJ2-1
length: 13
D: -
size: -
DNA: TGTGCCAGCAGCCTCCCCGGTAGCGCCGTTGGCTTCTTC
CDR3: CASSLPGSAVGFF

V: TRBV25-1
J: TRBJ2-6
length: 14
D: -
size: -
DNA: TGTGCCAGCAGTGGAGGGGCTGGGGCCAACGTCCTGACTTTC
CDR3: CASSGGAGANVLTF

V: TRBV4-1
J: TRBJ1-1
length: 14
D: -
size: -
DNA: TGCGCCAGCAGCCAGGGACTACAGAACACTGAAGCTTTCTTT
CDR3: CASSQGLQNTEAFF

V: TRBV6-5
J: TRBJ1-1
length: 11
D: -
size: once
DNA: TGTGCCAGCGGGGGGAACACTGAAGCTTTCTTT
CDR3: CASGGNTEAFF

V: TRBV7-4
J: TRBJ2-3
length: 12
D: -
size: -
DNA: TGTGCCAGCAGCCCTCCCACAGATACGCAGTATTTT
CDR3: CASSPPTDTQYF

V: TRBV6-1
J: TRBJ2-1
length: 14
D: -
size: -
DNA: TGTGCCAGCAGTGAAACAACTAGTTCGGGTGAGCAGTTCTTC
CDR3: CASSETTSSGEQFF

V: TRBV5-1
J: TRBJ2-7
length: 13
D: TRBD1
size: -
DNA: TGCGCCAGCAGCAGGGGACAGGTCTACGAGCAGTACTTC
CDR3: CASSRGQVYEQYF

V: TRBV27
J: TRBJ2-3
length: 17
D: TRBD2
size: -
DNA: TGTGCCAGGAAGGGACTAGCGGGACCTCGGGTCTCGGATACGCAGTATTTT
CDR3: CARKGLAGPRVSDTQYF

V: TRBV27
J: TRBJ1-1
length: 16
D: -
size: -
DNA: TGTGCCAGCAGTGCTAATAGAGGGCTTGTAGGCACTGAAGCTTTCTTT
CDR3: CASSANRGLVGTEAFF

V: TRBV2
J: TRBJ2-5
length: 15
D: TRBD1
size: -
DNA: TGTGCCAGCAGAGTCGGTCAGGGGGCTTTCGAGACCCAGTACTTC
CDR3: CASRVGQGAFETQYF

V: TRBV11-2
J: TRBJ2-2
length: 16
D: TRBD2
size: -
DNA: TGTGCCAGCAGCTTAGATTTGAGCGGGACTACCGGGGAGCTGTTTTTT
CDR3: CASSLDLSGTTGELFF

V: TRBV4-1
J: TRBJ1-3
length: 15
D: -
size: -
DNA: TGCGCCAGCAGCCCTCAAAGACACTCTGGAAACACCATATATTTT
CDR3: CASSPQRHSGNTIYF

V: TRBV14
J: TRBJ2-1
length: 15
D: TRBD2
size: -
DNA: TGTGCCAGCAGCTCACCCGGACTAGCCCTATCAACCGAGTTCTTC
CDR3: CASSSPGLALSTEFF

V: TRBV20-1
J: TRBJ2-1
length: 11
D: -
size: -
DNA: TGCAGTGCTTGGGACAACTGGGAGCAGTTCTTC
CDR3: CSAWDNWEQFF

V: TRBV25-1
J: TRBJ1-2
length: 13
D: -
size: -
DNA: TGTGCCAGCACCCAAACGGACAGCTATGGCTACACCTTC
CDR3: CASTQTDSYGYTF

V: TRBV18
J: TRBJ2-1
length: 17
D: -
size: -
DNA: TGTGCCAGCTCACCCTCGGAGGGCAATATGGTCGGCAATGAGCAGTTCTTC
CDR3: CASSPSEGNMVGNEQFF

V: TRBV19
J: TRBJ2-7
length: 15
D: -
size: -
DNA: TGTGCCAGTAGTTCCCCGTCGGACAACTCCTACGAGCAGTACTTC
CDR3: CASSSPSDNSYEQYF

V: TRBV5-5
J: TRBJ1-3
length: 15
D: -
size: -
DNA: TGTGCCAGCAGCTTGGAGCCAGGGGAAGGAAACACCATATATTTT
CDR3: CASSLEPGEGNTIYF

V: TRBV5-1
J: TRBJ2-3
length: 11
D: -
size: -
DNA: TGCGCCAGCAGAACCACAGATACGCAGTATTTT
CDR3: CASRTTDTQYF

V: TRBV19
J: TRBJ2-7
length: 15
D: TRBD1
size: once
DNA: TGTGCCAGTAGTCCGTCCGGGACAGGGCAATACGAGCAGTACTTC
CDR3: CASSPSGTGQYEQYF

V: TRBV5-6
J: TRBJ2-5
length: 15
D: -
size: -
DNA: TGTGCCAGCAGCTTCCATCTCCGGGCGGGGGAGACCCAGTACTTC
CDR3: CASSFHLRAGETQYF

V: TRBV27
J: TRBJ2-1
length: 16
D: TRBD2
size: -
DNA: TGTGCCAGCAGTTTACGTCTAGCGGGAGGAGACAATGAGCAGTTCTTC
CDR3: CASSLRLAGGDNEQFF

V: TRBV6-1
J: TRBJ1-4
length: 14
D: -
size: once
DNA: TGTGCCAGCAGAGGCCGGGCTACAGGTTCGAAACTGTTTTTT
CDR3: CASRGRATGSKLFF

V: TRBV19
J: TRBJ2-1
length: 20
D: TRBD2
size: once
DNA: TGTGCCAGTAGTATCGCTAGGACTAGCGGGAGGGCGATGGGGGCCAATGAGCAGTTCTTC
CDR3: CASSIARTSGRAMGANEQFF

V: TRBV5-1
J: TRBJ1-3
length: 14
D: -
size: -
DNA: TGCGCCAGCAGCTTGGGGGGAAGAGAAAACACCATATATTTT
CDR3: CASSLGGRENTIYF

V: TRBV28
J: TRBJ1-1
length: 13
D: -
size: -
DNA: TGTGCCAGCACCCTCCCAGGGAGACCTGAAGCTTTCTTT
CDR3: CASTLPGRPEAFF